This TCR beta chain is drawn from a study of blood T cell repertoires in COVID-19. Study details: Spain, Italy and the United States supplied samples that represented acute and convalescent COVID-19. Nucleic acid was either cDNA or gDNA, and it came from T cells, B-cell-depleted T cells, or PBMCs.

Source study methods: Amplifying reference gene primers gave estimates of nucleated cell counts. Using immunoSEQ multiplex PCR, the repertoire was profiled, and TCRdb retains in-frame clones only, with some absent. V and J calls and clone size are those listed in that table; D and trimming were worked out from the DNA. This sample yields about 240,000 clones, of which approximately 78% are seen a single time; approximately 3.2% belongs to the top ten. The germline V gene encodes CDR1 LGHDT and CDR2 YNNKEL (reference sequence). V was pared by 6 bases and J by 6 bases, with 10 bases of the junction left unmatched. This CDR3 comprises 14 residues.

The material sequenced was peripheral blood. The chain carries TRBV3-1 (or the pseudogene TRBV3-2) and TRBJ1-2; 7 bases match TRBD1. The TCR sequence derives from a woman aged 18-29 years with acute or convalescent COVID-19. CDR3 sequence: CASRLRTGIHGYTF. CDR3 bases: TGTGCCAGCAGGCTCAGGACAGGCATCCATGGCTACACCTTC.